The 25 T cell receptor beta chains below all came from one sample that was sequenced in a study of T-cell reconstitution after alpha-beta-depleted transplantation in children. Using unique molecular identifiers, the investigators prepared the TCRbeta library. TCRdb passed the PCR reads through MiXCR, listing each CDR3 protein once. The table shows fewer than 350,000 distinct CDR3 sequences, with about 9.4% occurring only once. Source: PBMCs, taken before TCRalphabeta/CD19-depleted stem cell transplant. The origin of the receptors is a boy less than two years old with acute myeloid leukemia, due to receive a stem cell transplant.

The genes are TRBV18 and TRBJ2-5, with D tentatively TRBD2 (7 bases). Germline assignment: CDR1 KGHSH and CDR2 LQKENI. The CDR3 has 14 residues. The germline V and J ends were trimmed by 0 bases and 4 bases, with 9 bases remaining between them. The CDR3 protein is CASSPPGGPETQYF. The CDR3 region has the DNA TGTGCCAGCTCACCACCGGGGGGGCCAGAGACCCAGTACTTC.

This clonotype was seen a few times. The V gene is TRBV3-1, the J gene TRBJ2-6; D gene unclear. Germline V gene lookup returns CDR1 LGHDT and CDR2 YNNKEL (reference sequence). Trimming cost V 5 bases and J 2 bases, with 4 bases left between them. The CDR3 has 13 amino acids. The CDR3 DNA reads TGTGCCAGCAGCGGGGCTGGGGCCAACGTCCTGACTTTC. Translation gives CASSGAGANVLTF.

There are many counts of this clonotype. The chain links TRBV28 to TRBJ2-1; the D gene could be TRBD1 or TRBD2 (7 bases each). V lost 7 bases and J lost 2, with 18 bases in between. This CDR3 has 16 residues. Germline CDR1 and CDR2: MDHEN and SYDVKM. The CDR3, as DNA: TGTGCCAGCATTAGGGGAGGGACAGTCCCCTACAATGAGCAGTTCTTC. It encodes CASIRGGTVPYNEQFF.

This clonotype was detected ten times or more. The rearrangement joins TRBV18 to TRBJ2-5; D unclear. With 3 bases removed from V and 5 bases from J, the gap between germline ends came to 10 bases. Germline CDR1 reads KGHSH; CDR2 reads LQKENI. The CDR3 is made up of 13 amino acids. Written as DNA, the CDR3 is TGTGCCAGCTCACCCGACTTAAAGGAGACCCAGTACTTC. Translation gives CASSPDLKETQYF.

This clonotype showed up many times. The CDR3 region is CASSSLPGTGGYNEQFF. Here the CDR3 DNA reads TGTGCCAGCAGCTCCTTACCGGGGACAGGGGGCTACAATGAGCAGTTCTTC. V is TRBV7-9 and J is TRBJ2-1; TRBD1 matches 11 bases. The CDR3 loop spans 17 amino acids. V shed 4 bases and J 3 bases; nucleotides not matched to a gene: 8. In germline, CDR1 is SEHNR, CDR2 FQNEAQ (reference sequence). The variable domain in full, with the rest retrieved from reference TRBV7-9 and TRBJ2-1, is DTGVSQNPRHKITKRGQNVTFRCDPISEHNRLYWYRQTLGQGPEFLTYFQNEAQLEKSRLLSDRFSAERPKGSFSTLEIQRTEQGDSAMYLCASSSLPGTGGYNEQFFGPGTRLTVL.

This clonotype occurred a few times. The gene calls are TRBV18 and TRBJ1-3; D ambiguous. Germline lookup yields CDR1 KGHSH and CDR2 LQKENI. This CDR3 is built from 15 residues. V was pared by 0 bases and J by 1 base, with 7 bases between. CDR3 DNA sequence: TGTGCCAGCTCACCACCGATCGGGTCTGGAAACACCATATATTTT. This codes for CASSPPIGSGNTIYF.

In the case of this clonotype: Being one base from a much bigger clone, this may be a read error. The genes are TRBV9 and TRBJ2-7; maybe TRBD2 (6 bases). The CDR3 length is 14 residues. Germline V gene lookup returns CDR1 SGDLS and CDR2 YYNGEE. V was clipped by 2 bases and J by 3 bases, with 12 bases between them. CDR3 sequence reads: CASSVGRGYYEQYF. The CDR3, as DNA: TGTGCCAGCAGCGTCGGGAGAGGGTACTACGAGCAGTACTTC.

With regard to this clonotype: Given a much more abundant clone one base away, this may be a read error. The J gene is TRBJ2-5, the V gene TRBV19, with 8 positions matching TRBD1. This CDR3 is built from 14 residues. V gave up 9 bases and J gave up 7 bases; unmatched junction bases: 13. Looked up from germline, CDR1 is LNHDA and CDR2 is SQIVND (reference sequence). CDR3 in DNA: TGTGCCAGCCTTACGGGACAGGTGGATGCGACCCAGTACTTC. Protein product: CASLTGQVDATQYF.

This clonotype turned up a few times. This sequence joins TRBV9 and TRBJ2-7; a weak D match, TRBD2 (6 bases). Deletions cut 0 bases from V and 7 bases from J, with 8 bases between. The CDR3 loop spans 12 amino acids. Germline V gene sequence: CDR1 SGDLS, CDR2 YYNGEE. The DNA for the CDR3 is TGTGCCAGCAGCGTAGGGGGAGGAGAGCAGTACTTC. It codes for CASSVGGGEQYF.

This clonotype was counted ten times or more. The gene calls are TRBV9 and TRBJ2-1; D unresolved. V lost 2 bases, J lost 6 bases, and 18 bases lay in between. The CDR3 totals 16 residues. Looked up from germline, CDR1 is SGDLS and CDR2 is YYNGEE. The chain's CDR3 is CASSVPQTTVVNEQFF. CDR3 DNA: TGTGCCAGCAGCGTCCCCCAGACCACAGTGGTCAATGAGCAGTTCTTC.

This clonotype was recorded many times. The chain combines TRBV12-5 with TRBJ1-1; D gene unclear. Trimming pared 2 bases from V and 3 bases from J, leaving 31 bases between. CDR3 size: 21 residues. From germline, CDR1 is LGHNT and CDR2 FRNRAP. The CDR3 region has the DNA TGTGCTAGTGGTTTGTGGCAAAGCGGGTTGTGGGATCGGACGGCTTACACTGAAGCTTTCTTT. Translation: CASGLWQSGLWDRTAYTEAFF.

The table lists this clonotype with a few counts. CDR3: CASRLSLQVTDTQYF. CDR3 bases: TGCGCCAGCCGCCTGTCTCTACAGGTCACAGATACGCAGTATTTT. The chain combines TRBV5-1 with TRBJ2-3, with a weak D call TRBD1 (5 bases). CDR3 length equals 15 residues. Per the germline V gene, CDR1 is SGHRS and CDR2 is YFSETQ. V dropped 7 bases and J dropped 2 bases, with 17 bases sitting between them. Complete variable domain (other parts from reference TRBV5-1 and TRBJ2-3): KAGVTQTPRYLIKTRGQQVTLSCSPISGHRSVSWYQQTPGQGLQFLFEYFSETQRNKGNFPGRFSGRQFSNSRSEMNVSTLELGDSALYLCASRLSLQVTDTQYFGPGTRLTVL.

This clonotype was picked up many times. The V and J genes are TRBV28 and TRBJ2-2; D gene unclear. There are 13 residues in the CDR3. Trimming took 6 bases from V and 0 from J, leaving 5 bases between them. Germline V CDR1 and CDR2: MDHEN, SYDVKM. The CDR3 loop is CASRSSNTGELFF. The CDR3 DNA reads TGTGCCAGCAGATCATCGAACACCGGGGAGCTGTTTTTT.

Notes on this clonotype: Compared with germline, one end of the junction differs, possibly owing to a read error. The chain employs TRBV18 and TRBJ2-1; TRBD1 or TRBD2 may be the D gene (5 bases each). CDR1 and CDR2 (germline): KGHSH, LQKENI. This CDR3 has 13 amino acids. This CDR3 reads CASSRGPTSEPFF. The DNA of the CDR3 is TGTGCCAGCTCCCGGGGCCCGACGAGTGAGCCGTTCTTC.

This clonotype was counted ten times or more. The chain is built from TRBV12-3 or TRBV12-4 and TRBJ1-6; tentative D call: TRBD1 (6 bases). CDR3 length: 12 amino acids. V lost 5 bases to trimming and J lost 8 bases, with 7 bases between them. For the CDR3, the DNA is TGTGCCAGCAGTCCAGGGGATTCACCCCTCCACTTT. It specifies CASSPGDSPLHF.

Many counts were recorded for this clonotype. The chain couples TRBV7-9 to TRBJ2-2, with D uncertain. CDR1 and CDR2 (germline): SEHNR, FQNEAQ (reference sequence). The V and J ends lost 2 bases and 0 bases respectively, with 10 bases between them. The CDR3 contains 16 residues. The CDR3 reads CASSLPTVANTGELFF. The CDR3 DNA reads TGTGCCAGCAGCTTACCGACTGTAGCGAACACCGGGGAGCTGTTTTTT. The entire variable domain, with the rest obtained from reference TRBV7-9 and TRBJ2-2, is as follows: DTGVSQNPRHKITKRGQNVTFRCDPISEHNRLYWYRQTLGQGPEFLTYFQNEAQLEKSRLLSDRFSAERPKGSFSTLEIQRTEQGDSAMYLCASSLPTVANTGELFFGEGSRLTVL.

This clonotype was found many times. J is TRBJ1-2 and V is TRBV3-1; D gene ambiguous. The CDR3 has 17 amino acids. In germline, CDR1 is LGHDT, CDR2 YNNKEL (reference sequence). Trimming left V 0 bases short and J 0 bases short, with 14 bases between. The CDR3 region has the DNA TGTGCCAGCAGCCAAGATGTGTGGGCAGGTTCTAACTATGGCTACACCTTC. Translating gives CASSQDVWAGSNYGYTF.

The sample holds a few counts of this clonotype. CDR3 coding DNA: TGCAGCGTTTCTGACGGGGCGGAGGCCCAGTACTTC. Translating gives CSVSDGAEAQYF. The V call is TRBV29-1, the J call TRBJ2-5; D might be TRBD1 or TRBD2, each matching 5 bases. Trimming left V 5 bases short and J 9 bases short, with 16 bases between. This CDR3 is 12 amino acids long. The V gene's germline CDR1 is SQVTM and CDR2 ANQGSEA.

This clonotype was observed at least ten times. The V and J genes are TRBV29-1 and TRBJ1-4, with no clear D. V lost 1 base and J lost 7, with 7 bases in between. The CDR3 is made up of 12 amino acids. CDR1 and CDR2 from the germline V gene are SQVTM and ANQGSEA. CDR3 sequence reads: CSVEVEGEKLFF. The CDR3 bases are TGCAGCGTTGAAGTGGAAGGTGAAAAACTGTTTTTT.

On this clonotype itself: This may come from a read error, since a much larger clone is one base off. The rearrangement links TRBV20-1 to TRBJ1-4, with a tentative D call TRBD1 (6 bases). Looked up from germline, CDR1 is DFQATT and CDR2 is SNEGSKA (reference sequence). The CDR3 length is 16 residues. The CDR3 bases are TGCTGTGCTAGAGATCTATGGGGGGCCGGTGATGAAAAACTGTTTTTT. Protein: CCARDLWGAGDEKLFF.

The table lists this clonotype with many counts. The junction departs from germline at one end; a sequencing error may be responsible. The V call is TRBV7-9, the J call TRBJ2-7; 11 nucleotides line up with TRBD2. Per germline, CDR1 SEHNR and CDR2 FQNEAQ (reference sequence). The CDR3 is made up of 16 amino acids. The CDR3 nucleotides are TGTGCCAGCAGGTTAGCGGGAGGGCCATCTGTCTACGAGCAGTACTTC. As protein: CASRLAGGPSVYEQYF.

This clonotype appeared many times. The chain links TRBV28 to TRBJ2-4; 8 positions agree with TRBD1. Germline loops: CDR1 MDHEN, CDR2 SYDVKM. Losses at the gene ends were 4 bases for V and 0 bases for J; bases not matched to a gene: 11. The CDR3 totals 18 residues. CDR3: CASSSYLQGDLAKNIQYF. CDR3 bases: TGTGCCAGCAGTTCATACCTACAGGGGGACCTAGCCAAAAACATTCAGTACTTC. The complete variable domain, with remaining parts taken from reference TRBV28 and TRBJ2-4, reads DVKVTQSSRYLVKRTGEKVFLECVQDMDHENMFWYRQDPGLGLRLIYFSYDVKMKEKGDIPEGYSVSREKKERFSLILESASTNQTSMYLCASSSYLQGDLAKNIQYFGAGTRLSVL.

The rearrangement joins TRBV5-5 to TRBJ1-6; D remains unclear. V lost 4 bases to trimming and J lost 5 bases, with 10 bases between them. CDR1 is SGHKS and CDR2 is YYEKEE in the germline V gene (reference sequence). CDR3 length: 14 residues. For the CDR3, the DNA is TGTGCCAGCAGCCGCCGGATAGATAATTCACCCCTCCACTTT. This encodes CASSRRIDNSPLHF.

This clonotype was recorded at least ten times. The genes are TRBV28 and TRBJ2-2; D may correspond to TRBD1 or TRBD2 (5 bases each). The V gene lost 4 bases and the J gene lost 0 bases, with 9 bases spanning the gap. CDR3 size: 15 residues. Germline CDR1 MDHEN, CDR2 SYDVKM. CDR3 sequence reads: CASSSGGPNTGELFF. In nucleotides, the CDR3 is TGTGCCAGCAGTTCTGGGGGACCGAACACCGGGGAGCTGTTTTTT.

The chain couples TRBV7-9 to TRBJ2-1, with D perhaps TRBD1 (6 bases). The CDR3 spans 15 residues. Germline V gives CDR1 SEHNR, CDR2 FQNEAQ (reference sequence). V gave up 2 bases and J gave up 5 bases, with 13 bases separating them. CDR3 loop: CASSLYPDRNNEQFF. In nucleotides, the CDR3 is TGTGCCAGCAGCTTATACCCGGACAGAAACAATGAGCAGTTCTTC. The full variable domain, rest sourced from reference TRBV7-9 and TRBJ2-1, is DTGVSQNPRHKITKRGQNVTFRCDPISEHNRLYWYRQTLGQGPEFLTYFQNEAQLEKSRLLSDRFSAERPKGSFSTLEIQRTEQGDSAMYLCASSLYPDRNNEQFFGPGTRLTVL.